These 18 T cell receptor beta chains share one sample of origin, sequenced in a study of identical twins. TCRdb used MiXCR to reprocess the 5' RACE reads, holding one entry per CDR3 protein. The data show fewer than 650,000 distinct CDR3 sequences, 9.6% seen once. This sample also appeared in a second study, on yellow fever vaccine responses in identical twins.

What was sequenced was PBMCs. The source is a woman aged 18-35 years in good health.

This clonotype has only a few counts. The chain is built from TRBV20-1 and TRBJ2-2, with D perhaps TRBD1 (5 bases). CDR3 size: 14 residues. In germline, CDR1 is DFQATT, CDR2 SNEGSKA (reference sequence). V was trimmed by 3 bases and J by 4 bases, leaving 12 bases between them. The CDR3 is CSARPVGLTGELFF. The CDR3 nucleotides read TGCAGTGCTAGGCCAGTGGGGCTCACCGGGGAGCTGTTTTTT.

This clonotype was detected many times. The rearrangement uses TRBV3-1 and TRBJ2-7; no clear D gene. CDR1 and CDR2 from the germline V gene are LGHDT and YNNKEL (reference sequence). The V and J ends lost 4 bases and 0 bases respectively, with 4 bases between them. The CDR3 length is 12 residues. The CDR3 coding sequence is TGTGCCAGCAGCCGTCTCTCCTACGAGCAGTACTTC. Its translation is CASSRLSYEQYF.

At least ten counts were recorded for this clonotype. The gene calls are TRBV28 and TRBJ2-3, with TRBD1 identical over 8 bases. Per the germline V gene, CDR1 is MDHEN and CDR2 is SYDVKM. CDR3 size: 15 residues. With 6 bases clipped from V and 1 base from J, the junction kept 6 bases outside the gene matches. CDR3 loop: CASSSGQVGTDTQYF. DNA of the CDR3: TGTGCCAGCAGCTCGGGACAGGTCGGCACAGATACGCAGTATTTT.

This rearrangement joins TRBV5-1 to TRBJ1-1; a weak D match, TRBD1 (5 bases). Trimming removed 2 bases from V and 4 bases from J, with 9 bases in between. The CDR3 consists of 13 residues. Germline CDR1 reads SGHRS; CDR2 reads YFSETQ. In DNA, the CDR3 is TGCGCCAGCAGCTTCCAGGGACGCACTGAAGCTTTCTTT. This encodes CASSFQGRTEAFF.

This clonotype was observed a few times. CDR3 amino acids: CASSQERWSYNEQFF. CDR3 DNA sequence: TGTGCCAGCAGCCAAGAGAGGTGGTCCTACAATGAGCAGTTCTTC. V and J are TRBV4-2 and TRBJ2-1; D remains unclear. Germline CDR1 LGHNA, CDR2 YNFKEQ. The CDR3 spans 15 residues. V lost 0 bases, J lost 1 base, and 7 bases lay in between.

The chain employs TRBV7-2 and TRBJ2-7; D ambiguous. Trimming removed 4 bases at V and 1 base at J, with 14 bases between. This CDR3 has 15 residues. Germline V gene sequence: CDR1 SGHTA, CDR2 FQGNSA. The CDR3 spells CASSSRRASSYEQYF. DNA of the CDR3: TGTGCCAGCAGCTCCAGAAGGGCCAGTTCCTACGAGCAGTACTTC.

V usage is TRBV29-1 and J usage is TRBJ2-3, with 16 bases identical to TRBD2. Germline lookup yields CDR1 SQVTM and CDR2 ANQGSEA. The CDR3 length is 16 residues. V was clipped by 5 bases and J by 6 bases; unmatched bases: 8. Written as DNA, the CDR3 is TGCAGCGTTACTACGGGACTAGCGGGGGGGCGTGATACGCAGTATTTT. Encoded protein: CSVTTGLAGGRDTQYF.

This clonotype was observed at least ten times. The CDR3 DNA sequence: TGCAGTGCTAGAGAGACTAGCGGGGGATCAGATACGCAGTATTTT. Translation gives CSARETSGGSDTQYF. The chain joins TRBV20-1 to TRBJ2-3, with TRBD2 identical over 12 bases. J lost 4 bases, V lost 0 bases, and 2 bases had no gene match. The CDR3 totals 15 residues. CDR1 is DFQATT, CDR2 SNEGSKA, per germline (reference sequence).

This clonotype was detected ten times or more. The rearrangement uses TRBV12-3 or TRBV12-4 and TRBJ1-2; D gene unclear. This CDR3 is built from 13 residues. The germline V and J ends were trimmed by 5 bases and 6 bases, with 13 bases remaining between them. The CDR3 reads CASSLWAPDGYTF. The CDR3 nucleotides read TGTGCCAGCAGTCTCTGGGCCCCGGATGGCTACACCTTC.

This chain joins TRBV12-3 or TRBV12-4 and TRBJ2-7; D remains ambiguous. The V end was cut by 5 bases, the J end by 2 bases, with 13 bases between. This CDR3 is 14 amino acids long. CDR3 protein: CASSIRPPAYEQYF. The CDR3 DNA sequence: TGTGCCAGCAGTATCCGCCCCCCGGCCTACGAGCAGTACTTC.

This sequence joins TRBV11-2 and TRBJ2-2; TRBD2 aligns across 9 bases. The CDR3 sequence is 19 residues long. The junction had 20 bases not matched to a gene; V was cut back by 7 bases and J by 5 bases. The germline gives CDR1 SGHAT, CDR2 FQNNGV. The CDR3 region is CASTLHRIAGAPWTGELFF. The CDR3, as DNA: TGTGCCAGCACCCTACATAGAATAGCGGGGGCCCCTTGGACCGGGGAGCTGTTTTTT.

This clonotype occurred many times. This sequence joins TRBV27 and TRBJ2-3; possible D gene TRBD2, 5 bases. CDR1 and CDR2 (germline): MNHEY, SMNVEV (reference sequence). The CDR3 contains 14 residues. V lost 2 bases and J lost 4, with 10 bases in between. In DNA, the CDR3 is TGTGCCAGCAGTTTAAACGGGGTAGCAGATACGCAGTATTTT. Amino acid sequence: CASSLNGVADTQYF.

This clonotype was recorded at least ten times. V and J are TRBV20-1 and TRBJ2-7; TRBD1 agrees at 7 bases. The CDR3 length is 15 residues. Trimming at V came to 2 bases and at J to 3 bases, leaving 10 bases not matched to a gene. In germline, CDR1 is DFQATT, CDR2 SNEGSKA (reference sequence). The CDR3 sequence: CSARPPTGNFYEQYF. CDR3 bases: TGCAGTGCTAGACCCCCGACAGGGAACTTCTACGAGCAGTACTTC.

This clonotype has a count of ten or more. The chain joins TRBV5-1 to TRBJ1-4; D remains unclear. V lost 1 base to trimming and J lost 0 bases, with 19 bases between them. In germline, CDR1 is SGHRS, CDR2 YFSETQ. The CDR3 is made up of 19 amino acids. CDR3 nucleotide sequence: TGCGCCAGCAGCTTGTGGGGAAGATTTTTAGGGACAACTAATGAAAAACTGTTTTTT. Translating it yields CASSLWGRFLGTTNEKLFF.

This clonotype has only one observation. The chain carries TRBV6-1 and TRBJ2-6; D ambiguous. The length of the CDR3 is 13 residues. Germline V gives CDR1 MNHNS, CDR2 SASEGT. V gave up 8 bases and J gave up 4 bases, with 9 bases separating them. CDR3 amino acids: CASQVTGANVLTF. The CDR3 region has the DNA TGTGCCAGCCAGGTCACCGGGGCCAACGTCCTGACTTTC.

Ten or more counts support this clonotype. The chain joins TRBV4-3 to TRBJ1-4; perhaps TRBD1 as D (6 bases). Trimming pared 1 base from V and 8 bases from J, leaving 14 bases between. The germline gives CDR1 LGHNA, CDR2 YSLEER. The CDR3 spans 15 residues. The DNA of the CDR3 is TGCGCCAGCAGCCAAGGAATGGGGGCGGGGGAAAAACTGTTTTTT. This gives the protein CASSQGMGAGEKLFF.

J is TRBJ2-3 and V is TRBV4-1; 7 bases line up with TRBD2. J gave up 4 bases and V 1 base, and 2 bases lay outside the gene matches. CDR1 is MGHRA and CDR2 is YSYEKL in the germline V gene. CDR3 length equals 14 residues. CDR3 nucleotide sequence: TGCGCCAGCAGCCAAGGACTAGCCCCAGATACGCAGTATTTT. Translation: CASSQGLAPDTQYF.

This clonotype was detected many times. The rearrangement joins TRBV28 to TRBJ2-7; no clear D. V dropped 4 bases and J dropped 1 base, with 14 bases sitting between them. CDR1 is MDHEN and CDR2 is SYDVKM in the germline V gene. This CDR3 spans 15 amino acids. CDR3 DNA sequence: TGTGCCAGCAGTTCCGCACCCCCACAGTCCTACGAGCAGTACTTC. The encoded protein is CASSSAPPQSYEQYF.